The 5 T cell receptor beta chains presented below share a single source sample, sequenced in a study of blood T cell repertoires in COVID-19. Here immunoSEQ multiplex PCR was the method, and the copy in TCRdb shows in-frame clones only, minus some. The repertoire holds roughly 140,000 clones, with roughly 80% as singletons. The sample taken for sequencing was peripheral blood. Every receptor here comes from a woman aged 80 or over with acute or convalescent COVID-19.

V gene TRBV10-2 combines with J gene TRBJ1-3; a possible D gene is TRBD1 (5 bases). V lost 3 bases and J 0 bases, leaving 12 bases between the germline ends. The CDR3 is 16 residues long. Germline assignment: CDR1 WSHSY and CDR2 SAAADI. CDR3 residues: CASSDWGGGSGNTIYF. CDR3 nucleotides: TGCGCCAGCAGTGACTGGGGGGGTGGCTCTGGAAACACCATATATTTT.

V usage is TRBV24-1 and J usage is TRBJ2-1, with D perhaps matching TRBD2 (5 bases). CDR3 size: 16 residues. From germline, CDR1 is KGHDR and CDR2 SFDVKD. The germline V and J ends were trimmed by 3 bases and 7 bases, with 18 bases remaining between them. The CDR3 region has the DNA TGTGCCACCAGTGATCCGGGCGTTAGTGGAGGAAATGAGCAGTTCTTC. Translated, it gives CATSDPGVSGGNEQFF.

The rearrangement links TRBV19 to TRBJ2-1; 7 bases fit TRBD2. The germline V gene encodes CDR1 LNHDA and CDR2 SQIVND (reference sequence). Trimming took 3 bases from V and 7 from J; bases not matched to a gene: 6. There are 14 residues in the CDR3. The CDR3 nucleotides read TGTGCCAGTAGTATTAAGACTAGCATGAATGAGCAGTTCTTC. Protein sequence: CASSIKTSMNEQFF.

This clone was found once. CDR3 sequence reads: CASSLNSGVGSYEQYF. DNA of the CDR3: TGTGCCAGCAGCTTAAACTCAGGGGTGGGCTCCTACGAGCAGTACTTC. This chain links TRBV7-2 with TRBJ2-7; possibly TRBD1 for D (6 bases). V gave up 2 bases and J gave up 0 bases, with 14 bases separating them. CDR1 SGHTA and CDR2 FQGNSA come from the germline V gene. CDR3 length: 16 residues.

The chain's CDR3 is CASSPKDSLLGTNEKLFF. The CDR3 DNA sequence: TGTGCCAGCAGCCCGAAGGACAGTTTGCTTGGAACTAATGAAAAACTGTTTTTT. The V and J genes are TRBV7-6 and TRBJ1-4, with D possibly being TRBD1 (6 bases). CDR1 and CDR2 (germline): SGHVS, FNYEAQ. Trimming cost V 5 bases and J 1 base, with 20 bases left between them. The CDR3 has 18 amino acids. The whole variable domain, filled in from reference TRBV7-6 and TRBJ1-4, reads GAGVSQSPRYKVTKRGQDVALRCDPISGHVSLYWYRQALGQGPEFLTYFNYEAQQDKSGLPNDRFSAERPEGSISTLTIQRTEQRDSAMYRCASSPKDSLLGTNEKLFFGSGTQLSVL.